The sequence of this T cell receptor (beta chain) was determined in a study of blood T cells in healthy people across ages. About the study: When template switching was applied, about one barcoded beta molecule was captured per two T cells.

Next came a second PCR, run for about 6 to 12 cycles, which used a sample-barcoded 5' primer along with a J-beta primer mix. TCRdb processed the 5' RACE reads anew with MiXCR; each CDR3 protein has one entry. The data contain some 920,000 distinct CDR3 sequences, just over 50% of them singletons. The sample consisted of blood. This sequence originates from a woman aged 55-69 years in good health.

The CDR3 nucleotides read TGTGCCAGCAGTTTAGCGCTCGATTTTTCCGCGCGGAGCTCCTACGAGCAGTACTTC. This sequence encodes CASSLALDFSARSSYEQYF. The rearrangement uses TRBV12-3 or TRBV12-4 and TRBJ2-7; the D is unclear. Between the trimmed V and J ends, which lost 0 bases and 0 bases, there was a span of 21 bases. The CDR3 is 19 amino acids.